In this sample, the clone carrying this TCR beta chain turned up once. Peripheral blood from each donor was collected in a volume of 8 to 10 milliliters. The sample comes from a study of blood T cells in healthy people across ages. On the study more broadly: About one barcoded TCR beta cDNA was captured per two T cells.

A second about 6 to 12 cycle PCR used barcoded and J-beta primers. Each cDNA molecule, via a template-switch adaptor with 12 random nucleotides, was tagged. No fewer than 3 million CDR3-containing paired-end reads came from each sample. MiXCR was run by TCRdb on the 5' RACE reads, yielding one entry per CDR3 protein. The data show 1.5 million to 2 million distinct CDR3 sequences, with 28% seen just once and 7.7% held by the top ten. This CDR3 has 13 residues. V was shortened by 8 bases and J by 3 bases, with 12 bases between the two germline ends. The gene calls are TRBV12-3 or TRBV12-4 and TRBJ2-3; D may correspond to TRBD1 or TRBD2 (6 bases each). The sequenced sample consisted of blood. This clonotype was obtained from a young woman in good health. CDR3 residues: CASRRRGTDTQYF. The CDR3 DNA sequence: TGTGCCAGCCGTAGGAGGGGGACAGATACGCAGTATTTT.